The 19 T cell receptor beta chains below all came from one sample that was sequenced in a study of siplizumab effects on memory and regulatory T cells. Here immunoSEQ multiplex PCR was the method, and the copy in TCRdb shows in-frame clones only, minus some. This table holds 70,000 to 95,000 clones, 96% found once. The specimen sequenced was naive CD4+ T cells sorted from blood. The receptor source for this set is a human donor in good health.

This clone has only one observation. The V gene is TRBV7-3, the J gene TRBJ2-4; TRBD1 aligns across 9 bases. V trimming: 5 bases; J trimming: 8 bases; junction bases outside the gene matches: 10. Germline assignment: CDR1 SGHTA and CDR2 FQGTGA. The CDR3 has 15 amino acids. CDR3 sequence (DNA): TGTGCCAGCAGCGTAGGGGGACAGGGAGCGTACATTCAGTACTTC. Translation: CASSVGGQGAYIQYF. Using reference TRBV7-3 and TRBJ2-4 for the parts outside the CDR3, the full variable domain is GAGVSQTPSNKVTEKGKYVELRCDPISGHTALYWYRQSLGQGPEFLIYFQGTGAADDSGLPNDRFFAVRPEGSVSTLKIQRTERGDSAVYLCASSVGGQGAYIQYFGAGTRLSVL.

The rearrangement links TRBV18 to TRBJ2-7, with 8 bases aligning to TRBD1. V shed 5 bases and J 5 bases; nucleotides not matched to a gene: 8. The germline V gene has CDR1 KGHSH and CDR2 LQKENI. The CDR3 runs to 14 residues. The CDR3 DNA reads TGTGCCAGCTCAGCACAGGGGGTTAGCGACGAGCAGTACTTC. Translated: CASSAQGVSDEQYF.

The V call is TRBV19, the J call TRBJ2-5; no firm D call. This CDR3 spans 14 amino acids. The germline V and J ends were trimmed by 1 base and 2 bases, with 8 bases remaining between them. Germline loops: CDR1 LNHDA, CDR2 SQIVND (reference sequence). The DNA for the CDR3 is TGTGCCAGTAGTATAGTTACGAGACAAGAGACCCAGTACTTC. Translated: CASSIVTRQETQYF. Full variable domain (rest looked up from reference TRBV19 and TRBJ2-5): DGGITQSPKYLFRKEGQNVTLSCEQNLNHDAMYWYRQDPGQGLRLIYYSQIVNDFQKGDIAEGYSVSREKKESFPLTVTSAQKNPTAFYLCASSIVTRQETQYFGPGTRLLVL.

The CDR3 nucleotides are TGCGCCAGCAGCTCCTCATATTCGGAGACCCAGTACTTC. It encodes CASSSSYSETQYF. This rearrangement joins TRBV5-1 to TRBJ2-5; D call uncertain. V was cut by 3 bases and J by 5 bases, with 11 bases left in between. Germline CDR1 is SGHRS and CDR2 is YFSETQ. This CDR3 region has 13 residues.

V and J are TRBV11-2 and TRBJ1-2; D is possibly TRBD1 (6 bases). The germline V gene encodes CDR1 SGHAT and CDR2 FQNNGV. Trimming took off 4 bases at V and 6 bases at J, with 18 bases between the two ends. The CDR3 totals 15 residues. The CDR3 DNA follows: TGTGCCAGCAGCTCCCGGGACACTCCGGGAGATGGCTACACCTTC. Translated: CASSSRDTPGDGYTF. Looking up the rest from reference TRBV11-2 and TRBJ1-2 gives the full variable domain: EAGVAQSPRYKIIEKRQSVAFWCNPISGHATLYWYQQILGQGPKLLIQFQNNGVVDDSQLPKDRFSAERLKGVDSTLKIQPAKLEDSAVYLCASSSRDTPGDGYTFGSGTRLTVV.

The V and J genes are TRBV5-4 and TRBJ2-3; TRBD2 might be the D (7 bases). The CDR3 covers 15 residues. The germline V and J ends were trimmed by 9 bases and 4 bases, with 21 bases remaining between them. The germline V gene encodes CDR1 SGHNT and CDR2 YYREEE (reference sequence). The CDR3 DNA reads TGTGCCACATCCCTAGGGGGGGTTGGATCAGATACGCAGTATTTT. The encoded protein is CATSLGGVGSDTQYF. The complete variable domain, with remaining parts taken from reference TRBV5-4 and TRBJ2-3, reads ETGVTQSPTHLIKTRGQQVTLRCSSQSGHNTVSWYQQALGQGPQFIFQYYREEENGRGNFPPRFSGLQFPNYSSELNVNALELDDSALYLCATSLGGVGSDTQYFGPGTRLTVL.

The CDR3 is CASSETQGRYNEQFF. CDR3 DNA: TGTGCCAGCAGCGAAACGCAGGGGCGCTACAATGAGCAGTTCTTC. J is TRBJ2-1 and V is TRBV7-3, with D perhaps TRBD1 (6 bases). Between the trimmed V and J ends, which lost 5 bases and 3 bases, there was a span of 14 bases. Germline loops: CDR1 SGHTA, CDR2 FQGTGA. CDR3 size: 15 residues.

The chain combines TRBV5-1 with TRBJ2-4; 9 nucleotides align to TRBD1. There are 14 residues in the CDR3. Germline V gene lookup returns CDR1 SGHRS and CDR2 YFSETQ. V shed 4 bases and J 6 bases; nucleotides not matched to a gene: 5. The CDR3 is CASSLGQGGNIQYF. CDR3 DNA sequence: TGCGCCAGCAGCCTGGGACAGGGTGGAAACATTCAGTACTTC.

The CDR3 sequence is CASSPQSSGANVLTF. In nucleotides, the CDR3 is TGTGCCAGCAGTCCACAGAGCTCTGGGGCCAACGTCCTGACTTTC. This chain links TRBV25-1 with TRBJ2-6; no firm D call. Germline lookup yields CDR1 MGHDK and CDR2 SYGVNS. Trimming removed 5 bases at V and 0 bases at J, with 8 bases between. The length of the CDR3 is 15 residues.

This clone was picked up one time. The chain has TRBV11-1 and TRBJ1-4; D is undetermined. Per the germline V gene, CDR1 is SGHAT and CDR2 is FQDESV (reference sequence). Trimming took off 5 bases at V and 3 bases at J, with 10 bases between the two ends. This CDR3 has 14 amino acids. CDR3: CASSPGRANEKLFF. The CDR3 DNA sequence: TGTGCCAGCAGCCCAGGACGGGCTAATGAAAAACTGTTTTTT. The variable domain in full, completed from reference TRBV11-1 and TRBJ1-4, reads EAEVAQSPRYKITEKSQAVAFWCDPISGHATLYWYRQILGQGPELLVQFQDESVVDDSQLPKDRFSAERLKGVDSTLKIQPAELGDSAMYLCASSPGRANEKLFFGSGTQLSVL.

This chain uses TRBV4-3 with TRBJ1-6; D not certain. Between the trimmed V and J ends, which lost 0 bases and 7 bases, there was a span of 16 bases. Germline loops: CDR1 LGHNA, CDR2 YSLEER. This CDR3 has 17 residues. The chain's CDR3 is CASSQDLRRQPNSPLHF. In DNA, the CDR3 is TGCGCCAGCAGCCAAGATTTAAGGCGGCAGCCGAATTCACCCCTCCACTTT.

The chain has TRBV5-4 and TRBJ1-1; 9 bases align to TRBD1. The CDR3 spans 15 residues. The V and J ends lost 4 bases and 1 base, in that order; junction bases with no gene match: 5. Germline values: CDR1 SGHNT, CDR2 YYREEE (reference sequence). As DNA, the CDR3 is TGTGCCAGCAGCCCGGACAGGGGAAAGAACACTGAAGCTTTCTTT. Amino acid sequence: CASSPDRGKNTEAFF.

The CDR3 region is CASSLATTGETQYF. The CDR3 nucleotides are TGCGCCAGCAGCTTGGCAACAACCGGGGAGACCCAGTACTTC. This sequence joins TRBV5-1 and TRBJ2-5; D is unclear. V dropped 0 bases and J dropped 5 bases, with 11 bases sitting between them. Germline CDR1 reads SGHRS; CDR2 reads YFSETQ. The CDR3 loop spans 14 amino acids. Filled out from reference TRBV5-1 and TRBJ2-5, the complete variable domain reads KAGVTQTPRYLIKTRGQQVTLSCSPISGHRSVSWYQQTPGQGLQFLFEYFSETQRNKGNFPGRFSGRQFSNSRSEMNVSTLELGDSALYLCASSLATTGETQYFGPGTRLLVL.

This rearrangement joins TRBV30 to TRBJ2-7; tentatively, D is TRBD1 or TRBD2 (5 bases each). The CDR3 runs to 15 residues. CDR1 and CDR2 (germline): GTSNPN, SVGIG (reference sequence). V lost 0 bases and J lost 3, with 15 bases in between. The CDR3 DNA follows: TGTGCCTGGAGTGTCCGGGACCTTACTTTCTACGAGCAGTACTTC. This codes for CAWSVRDLTFYEQYF.

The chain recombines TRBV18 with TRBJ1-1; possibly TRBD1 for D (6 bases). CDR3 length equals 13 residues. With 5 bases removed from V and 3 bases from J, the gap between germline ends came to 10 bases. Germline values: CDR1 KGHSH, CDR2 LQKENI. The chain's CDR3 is CASSTGTDTEAFF. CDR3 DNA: TGTGCCAGCTCAACAGGGACGGACACTGAAGCTTTCTTT.

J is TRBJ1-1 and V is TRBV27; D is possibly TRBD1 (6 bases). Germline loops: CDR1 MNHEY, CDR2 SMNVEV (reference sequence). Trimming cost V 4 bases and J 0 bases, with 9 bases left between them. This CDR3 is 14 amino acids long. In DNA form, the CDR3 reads TGTGCCAGCAGTTCAGACAGGCTGAACACTGAAGCTTTCTTT. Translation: CASSSDRLNTEAFF.

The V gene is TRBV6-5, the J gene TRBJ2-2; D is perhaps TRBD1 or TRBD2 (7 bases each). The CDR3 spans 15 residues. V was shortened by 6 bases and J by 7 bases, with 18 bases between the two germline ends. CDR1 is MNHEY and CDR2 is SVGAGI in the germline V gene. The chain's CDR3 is CASRSPGGGLGELFF. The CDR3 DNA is TGTGCCAGCAGATCGCCAGGGGGGGGCCTCGGGGAGCTGTTTTTT.

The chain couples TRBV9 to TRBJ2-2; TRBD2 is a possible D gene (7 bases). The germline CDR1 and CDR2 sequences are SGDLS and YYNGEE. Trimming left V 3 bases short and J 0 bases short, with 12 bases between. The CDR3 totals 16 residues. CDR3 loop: CASSEGGGANTGELFF. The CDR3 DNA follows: TGTGCCAGCAGCGAGGGGGGGGGCGCGAACACCGGGGAGCTGTTTTTT.

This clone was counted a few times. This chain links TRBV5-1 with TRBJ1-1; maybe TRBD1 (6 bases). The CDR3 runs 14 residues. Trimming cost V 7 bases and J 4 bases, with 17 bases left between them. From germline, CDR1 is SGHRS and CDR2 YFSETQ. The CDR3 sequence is CASGGEGVGTEAFF. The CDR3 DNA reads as TGCGCCAGCGGTGGGGAGGGGGTAGGCACTGAAGCTTTCTTT.